This T cell receptor (beta chain) was obtained from a study of T cells in Graves' hyperthyroidism and ophthalmopathy. Points from the study as a whole: Blood held most thyroid clonotypes expanded above 0.001 frequency.

RNA transcripts served as the template for amplifying TCR beta CDR3 regions. HTBI primers drove first-round RT-PCR of the TCR CDR3. TCRdb used MiXCR to reprocess the multiplex PCR reads, holding one entry per CDR3 protein. The table shows 560,000 or so distinct CDR3 sequences, with roughly 50% occurring only once. Stable hyperthyroidism: no ophthalmopathy progression over 18 months of follow-up. The study based diagnoses on clinical symptoms, serum thyroxine and TRAb, thyroid ultrasound and orbital computed tomography. From germline, CDR1 is ENHRY and CDR2 SYGVKD. The CDR3 is 16 amino acids. V lost 6 bases and J lost 0, with 18 bases in between. This clonotype was counted ten times or more. What it recognizes is unknown.

This chain links TRBV10-3 with TRBJ2-7; a weak D match, TRBD1 (6 bases). The receptor was isolated from a woman aged 18-30 years with Graves' hyperthyroidism. The specimen sequenced was peripheral blood or thyroid tissue (not recorded which). The CDR3 region is CAIRALGDTSSYEQYF. Here the CDR3 DNA reads TGTGCCATCAGGGCCCTCGGGGACACGTCCTCCTACGAGCAGTACTTC.